This T cell receptor beta chain was obtained from a study of blood T cells in healthy people across ages. This clonotype was recorded a few times. Through a sample-barcoded 5' primer and a J-beta primer mix, a second PCR was run for roughly 6 to 12 cycles. Sequencing yielded, for each sample, at least 2.5 million paired-end reads carrying CDR3. TCRdb ran MiXCR on the 5' RACE reads and lists one entry per CDR3 protein. The data contain 800,000 to 950,000 distinct CDR3 sequences, 25% to 35% of them singletons. Germline V gene sequence: CDR1 SGHRS, CDR2 YFSETQ. The CDR3 covers 16 residues. The V end was cut by 4 bases, the J end by 2 bases, with 16 bases between. The sample was also reused in another study, on T cells of mothers and their children. As reported in that work: At around 1.6 ug per 15 ul, all of the extracted RNA went into cDNA synthesis. The shaping of TCR recombination output by thymic selection is similar in related and unrelated pairs.

Sequences were obtained from blood. The chain carries TRBV5-1 and TRBJ1-3; D is unresolved. The source is a woman between 40 and 55 years old in good health. CDR3 sequence reads: CASSQRTGGPGNTIYF. For the CDR3, the DNA is TGCGCCAGCAGCCAACGGACGGGCGGCCCTGGAAACACCATATATTTT. Combining the CDR3 with reference TRBV5-1 and TRBJ1-3 gives the whole variable domain KAGVTQTPRYLIKTRGQQVTLSCSPISGHRSVSWYQQTPGQGLQFLFEYFSETQRNKGNFPGRFSGRQFSNSRSEMNVSTLELGDSALYLCASSQRTGGPGNTIYFGEGSWLTVV.